This TCR beta chain originates from a study of cytomegalovirus exposure and HLA in healthy donors. On the study more broadly: Researchers found that roughly 81% of 300 to 450 genotyped donors fell within the Caucasian-associated ancestry cluster. Whole-study results and caveats: Per a later analysis, HLA-associated TCR beta chains showed more clonal expansion than other, equally common TCR beta chains. The authors later found most CMV-associated TCR beta chains appeared HLA-restricted. As a later analysis showed, several of the most significant clusters appeared to be linked to common viral pathogens.

Concerning this clone itself: Antigen unknown.

PCR amplification relied on 60 Vbeta primers (plus 13 Jbeta primers). Only in-frame clones appear in the TCRdb table, and some are missing; sequencing was by immunoSEQ multiplex PCR. The clone table shows 150,000 to 200,000 clones, with the ten largest holding 0.7% to 0.8%. The germline V gene encodes CDR1 SGHRS and CDR2 YFSETQ. Trimming removed 4 bases from V and 5 bases from J; junction bases left unmatched: 11. The CDR3 consists of 16 residues. The source of this sequence is a woman younger than 30 in good health and CMV-seropositive. The V gene is TRBV5-1, the J gene TRBJ1-1; TRBD1 matches at 10 bases. Sequencing was performed on PBMCs. The CDR3 spells CASSPQAGTGVTEAFF. The CDR3, as DNA: TGCGCCAGCAGCCCGCAGGCCGGGACAGGGGTAACTGAAGCTTTCTTT.